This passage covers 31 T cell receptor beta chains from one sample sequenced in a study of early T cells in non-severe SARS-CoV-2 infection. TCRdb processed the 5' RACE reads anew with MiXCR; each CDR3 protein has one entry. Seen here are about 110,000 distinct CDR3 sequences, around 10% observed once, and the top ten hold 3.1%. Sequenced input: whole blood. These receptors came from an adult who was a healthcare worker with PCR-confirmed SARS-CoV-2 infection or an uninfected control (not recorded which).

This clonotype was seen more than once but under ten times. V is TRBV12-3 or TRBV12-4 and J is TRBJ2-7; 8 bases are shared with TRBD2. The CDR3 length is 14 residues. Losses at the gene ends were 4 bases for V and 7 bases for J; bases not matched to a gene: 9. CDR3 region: CASSSNGRAGEQYF. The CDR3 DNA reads TGTGCCAGCAGTTCGAACGGGAGGGCTGGTGAGCAGTACTTC.

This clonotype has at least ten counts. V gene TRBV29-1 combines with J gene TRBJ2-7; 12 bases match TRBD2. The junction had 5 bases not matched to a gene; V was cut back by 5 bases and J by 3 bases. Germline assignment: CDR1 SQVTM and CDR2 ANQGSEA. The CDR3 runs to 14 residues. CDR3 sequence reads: CSVIGLAGRYEQYF. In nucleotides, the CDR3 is TGCAGCGTTATCGGACTAGCGGGACGCTACGAGCAGTACTTC.

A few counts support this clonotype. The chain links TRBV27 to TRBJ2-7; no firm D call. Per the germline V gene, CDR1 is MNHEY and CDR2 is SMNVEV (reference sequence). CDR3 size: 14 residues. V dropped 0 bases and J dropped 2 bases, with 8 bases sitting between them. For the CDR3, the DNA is TGTGCCAGCAGTTTATCAGGTCGCACCTACGAGCAGTACTTC. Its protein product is CASSLSGRTYEQYF.

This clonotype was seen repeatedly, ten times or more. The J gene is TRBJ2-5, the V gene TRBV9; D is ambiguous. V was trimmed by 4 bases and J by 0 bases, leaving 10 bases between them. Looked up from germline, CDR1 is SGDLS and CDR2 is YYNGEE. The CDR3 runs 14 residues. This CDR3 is CASSPRRHQETQYF. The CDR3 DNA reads TGTGCCAGCAGCCCACGTCGCCACCAAGAGACCCAGTACTTC.

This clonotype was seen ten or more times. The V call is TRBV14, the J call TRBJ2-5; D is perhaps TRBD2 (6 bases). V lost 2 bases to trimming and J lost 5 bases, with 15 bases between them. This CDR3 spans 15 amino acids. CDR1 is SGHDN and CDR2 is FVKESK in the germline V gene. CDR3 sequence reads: CASSQRLGTGETQYF. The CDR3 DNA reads TGTGCCAGCAGCCAAAGACTAGGTACTGGGGAGACCCAGTACTTC.

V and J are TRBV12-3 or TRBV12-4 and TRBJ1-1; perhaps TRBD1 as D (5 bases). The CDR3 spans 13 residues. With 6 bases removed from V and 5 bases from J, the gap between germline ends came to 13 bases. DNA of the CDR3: TGTGCCAGCAGAAATGCGGGGCTTACTGAAGCTTTCTTT. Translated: CASRNAGLTEAFF.

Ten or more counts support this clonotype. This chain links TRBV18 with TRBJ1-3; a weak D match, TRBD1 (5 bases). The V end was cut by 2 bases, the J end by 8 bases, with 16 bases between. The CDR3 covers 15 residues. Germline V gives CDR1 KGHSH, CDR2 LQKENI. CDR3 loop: CASSPSGTDGHTIYF. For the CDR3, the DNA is TGTGCCAGCTCACCATCCGGGACCGACGGACACACCATATATTTT.

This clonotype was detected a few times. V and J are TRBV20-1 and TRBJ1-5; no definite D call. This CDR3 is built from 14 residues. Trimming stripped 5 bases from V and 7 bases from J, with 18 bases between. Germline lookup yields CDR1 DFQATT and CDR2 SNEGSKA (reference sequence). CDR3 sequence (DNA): TGCAGTGCTTCCCTAAGAGAAAAGTTGCAGCCCCAGCATTTT. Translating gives CSASLREKLQPQHF.

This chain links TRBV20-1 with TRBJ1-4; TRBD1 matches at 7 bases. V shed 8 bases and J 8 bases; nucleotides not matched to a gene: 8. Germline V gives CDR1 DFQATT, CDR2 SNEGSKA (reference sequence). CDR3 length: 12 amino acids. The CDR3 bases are TGCAGTACCACAGGGGTGGGGGAAAAACTGTTTTTT. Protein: CSTTGVGEKLFF.

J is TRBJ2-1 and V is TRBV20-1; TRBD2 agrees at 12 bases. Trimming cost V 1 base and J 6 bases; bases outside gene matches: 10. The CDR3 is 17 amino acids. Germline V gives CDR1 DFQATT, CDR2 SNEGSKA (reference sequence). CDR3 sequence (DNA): TGCAGTGCTAGAGCCGGGCCTAGCGGGAGGGCCGGCAATGAGCAGTTCTTC. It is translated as CSARAGPSGRAGNEQFF.

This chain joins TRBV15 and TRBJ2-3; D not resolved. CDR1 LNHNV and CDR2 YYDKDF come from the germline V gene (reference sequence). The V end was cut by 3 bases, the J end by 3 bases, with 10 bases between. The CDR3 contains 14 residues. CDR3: CATSRGTATDTQYF. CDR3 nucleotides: TGTGCCACCAGCAGGGGAACAGCTACAGATACGCAGTATTTT.

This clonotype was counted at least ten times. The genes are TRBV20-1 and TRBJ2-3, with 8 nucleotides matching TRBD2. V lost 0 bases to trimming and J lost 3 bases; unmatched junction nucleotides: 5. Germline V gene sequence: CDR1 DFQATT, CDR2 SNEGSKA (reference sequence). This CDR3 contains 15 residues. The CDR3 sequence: CSARDFGRGTDTQYF. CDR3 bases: TGCAGTGCTAGAGATTTCGGGAGGGGAACAGATACGCAGTATTTT.

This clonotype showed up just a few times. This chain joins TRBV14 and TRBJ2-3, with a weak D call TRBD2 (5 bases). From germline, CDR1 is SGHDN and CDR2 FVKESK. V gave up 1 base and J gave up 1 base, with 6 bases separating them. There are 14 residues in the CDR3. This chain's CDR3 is CASSQVGGTDTQYF. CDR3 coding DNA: TGTGCCAGCAGCCAAGTCGGGGGCACAGATACGCAGTATTTT.

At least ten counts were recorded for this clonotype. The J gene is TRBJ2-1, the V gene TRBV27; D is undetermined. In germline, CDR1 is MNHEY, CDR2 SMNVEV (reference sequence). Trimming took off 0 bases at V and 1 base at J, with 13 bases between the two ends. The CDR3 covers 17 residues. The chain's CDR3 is CASSLSPFRVSYNEQFF. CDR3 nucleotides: TGTGCCAGCAGTTTATCGCCCTTCCGGGTTTCCTACAATGAGCAGTTCTTC.

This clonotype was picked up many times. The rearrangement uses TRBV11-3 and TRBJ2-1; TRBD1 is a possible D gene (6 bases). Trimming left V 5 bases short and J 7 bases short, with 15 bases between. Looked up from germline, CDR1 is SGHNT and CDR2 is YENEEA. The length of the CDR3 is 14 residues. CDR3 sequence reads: CASSAGRTGNEQFF. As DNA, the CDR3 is TGTGCCAGCAGCGCCGGACGAACAGGGAATGAGCAGTTCTTC.

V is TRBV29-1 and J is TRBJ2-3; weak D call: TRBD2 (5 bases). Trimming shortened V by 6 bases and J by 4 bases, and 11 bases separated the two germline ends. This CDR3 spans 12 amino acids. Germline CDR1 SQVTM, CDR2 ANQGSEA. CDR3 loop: CSVTKAADTQYF. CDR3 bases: TGCAGCGTGACCAAAGCGGCAGATACGCAGTATTTT.

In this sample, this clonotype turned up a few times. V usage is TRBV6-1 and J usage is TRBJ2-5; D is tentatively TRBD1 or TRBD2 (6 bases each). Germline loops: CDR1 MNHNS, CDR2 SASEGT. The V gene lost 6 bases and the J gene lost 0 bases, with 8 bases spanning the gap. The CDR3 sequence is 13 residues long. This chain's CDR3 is CASRGGNQETQYF. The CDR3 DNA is TGTGCCAGCAGGGGGGGCAACCAAGAGACCCAGTACTTC.

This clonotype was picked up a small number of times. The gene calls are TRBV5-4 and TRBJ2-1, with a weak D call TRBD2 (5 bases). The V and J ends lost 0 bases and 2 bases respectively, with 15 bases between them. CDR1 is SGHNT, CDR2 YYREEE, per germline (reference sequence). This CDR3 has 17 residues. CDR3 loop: CASSLERGGLAYNEQFF. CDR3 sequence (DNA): TGTGCCAGCAGCTTGGAGCGAGGCGGGCTAGCCTACAATGAGCAGTTCTTC.

The CDR3 sequence: CASERQPGVEDTQYF. The CDR3 nucleotides are TGTGCCAGCGAGCGGCAACCGGGCGTCGAGGATACGCAGTATTTT. The chain couples TRBV2 to TRBJ2-3, with D tentatively TRBD2 (5 bases). CDR3 size: 15 residues. The germline CDR1 and CDR2 sequences are SNHLY and FYNNEI. V was cut by 8 bases and J by 6 bases, with 21 bases left in between.

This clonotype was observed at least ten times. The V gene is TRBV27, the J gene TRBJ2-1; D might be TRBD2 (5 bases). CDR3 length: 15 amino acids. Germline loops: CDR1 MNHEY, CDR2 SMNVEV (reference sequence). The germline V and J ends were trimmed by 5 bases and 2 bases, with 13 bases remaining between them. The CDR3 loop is CASSRREGTYNEQFF. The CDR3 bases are TGTGCCAGCAGTAGACGTGAGGGTACCTACAATGAGCAGTTCTTC.

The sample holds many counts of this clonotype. The CDR3 region is CASSWDRAGYTF. In DNA form, the CDR3 reads TGTGCCAGCAGTTGGGACAGGGCGGGCTACACCTTC. The V gene is TRBV12-3 or TRBV12-4, the J gene TRBJ1-2; 9 bases match TRBD1. The CDR3 runs to 12 residues. The J segment lost 8 bases and the V segment lost 4 bases, leaving 2 bases of the junction unmatched.

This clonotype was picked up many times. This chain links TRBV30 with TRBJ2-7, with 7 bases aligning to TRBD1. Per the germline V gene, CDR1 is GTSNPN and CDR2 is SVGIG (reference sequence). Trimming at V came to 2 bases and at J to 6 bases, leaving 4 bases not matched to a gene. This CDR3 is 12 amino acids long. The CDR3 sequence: CAWSTGVSEQYF. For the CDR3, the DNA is TGTGCCTGGAGTACAGGGGTGAGCGAGCAGTACTTC. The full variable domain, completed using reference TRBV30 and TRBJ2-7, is SQTIHQWPATLVQPVGSPLSLECTVEGTSNPNLYWYRQAAGRGLQLLFYSVGIGQISSEVPQNLSASRPQDRQFILSSKKLLLSDSGFYLCAWSTGVSEQYFGPGTRLTVT.

The CDR3 region is CASSLGHGEAGELFF. CDR3 DNA: TGCGCCAGCAGCTTGGGACACGGGGAGGCCGGGGAGCTGTTTTTT. The chain combines TRBV5-1 with TRBJ2-2; D is possibly TRBD2 (6 bases). V gave up 0 bases and J gave up 6 bases, with 12 bases separating them. The CDR3 length is 15 residues. The V gene's germline CDR1 is SGHRS and CDR2 YFSETQ.

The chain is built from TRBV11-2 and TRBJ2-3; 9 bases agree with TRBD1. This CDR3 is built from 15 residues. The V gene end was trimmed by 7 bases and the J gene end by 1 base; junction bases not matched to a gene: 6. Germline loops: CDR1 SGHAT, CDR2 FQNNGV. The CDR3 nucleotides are TGTGCCAGCACCCTAACAGGGGGCGGCACAGATACGCAGTATTTT. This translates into CASTLTGGGTDTQYF.

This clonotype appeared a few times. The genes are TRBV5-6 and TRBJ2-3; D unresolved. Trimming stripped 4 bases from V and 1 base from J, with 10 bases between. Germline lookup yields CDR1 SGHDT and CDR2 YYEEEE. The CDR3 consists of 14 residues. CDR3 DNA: TGTGCCAGCAGCCCTAGTCCTGGCACAGATACGCAGTATTTT. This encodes CASSPSPGTDTQYF. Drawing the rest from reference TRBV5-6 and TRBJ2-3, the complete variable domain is DAGVTQSPTHLIKTRGQQVTLRCSPKSGHDTVSWYQQALGQGPQFIFQYYEEEERQRGNFPDRFSGHQFPNYSSELNVNALLLGDSALYLCASSPSPGTDTQYFGPGTRLTVL.

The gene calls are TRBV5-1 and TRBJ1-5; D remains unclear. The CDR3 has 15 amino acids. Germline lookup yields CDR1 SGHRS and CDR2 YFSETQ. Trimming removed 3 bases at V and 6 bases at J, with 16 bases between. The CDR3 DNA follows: TGCGCCAGCAGCTCTCGTCCTGGAGGTGGTCAGCCCCAGCATTTT. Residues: CASSSRPGGGQPQHF.

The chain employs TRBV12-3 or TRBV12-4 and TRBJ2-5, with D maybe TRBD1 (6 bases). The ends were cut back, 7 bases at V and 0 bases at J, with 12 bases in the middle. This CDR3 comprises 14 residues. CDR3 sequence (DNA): TGTGCCAGCAAACAGGGCATAAACCAAGAGACCCAGTACTTC. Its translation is CASKQGINQETQYF.

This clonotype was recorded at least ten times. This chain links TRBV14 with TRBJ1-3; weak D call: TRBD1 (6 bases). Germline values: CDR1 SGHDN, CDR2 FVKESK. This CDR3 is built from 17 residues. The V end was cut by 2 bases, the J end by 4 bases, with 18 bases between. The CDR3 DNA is TGTGCCAGCAGCCAATACCGGGACAACTTGGAAGGAAACACCATATATTTT. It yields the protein CASSQYRDNLEGNTIYF.

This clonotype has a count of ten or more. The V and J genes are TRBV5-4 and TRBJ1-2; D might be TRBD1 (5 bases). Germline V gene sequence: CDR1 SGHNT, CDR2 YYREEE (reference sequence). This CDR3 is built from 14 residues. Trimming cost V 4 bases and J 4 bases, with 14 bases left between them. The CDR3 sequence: CASSTPGLFYGYTF. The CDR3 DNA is TGTGCCAGCAGCACCCCGGGACTGTTCTATGGCTACACCTTC.

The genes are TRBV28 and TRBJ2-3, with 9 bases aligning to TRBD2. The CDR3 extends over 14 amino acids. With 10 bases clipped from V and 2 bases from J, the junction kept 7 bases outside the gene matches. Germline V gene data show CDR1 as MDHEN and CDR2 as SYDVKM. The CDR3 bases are TGTGCCACCCGACTAGCGGTTATCACAGATACGCAGTATTTT. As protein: CATRLAVITDTQYF.

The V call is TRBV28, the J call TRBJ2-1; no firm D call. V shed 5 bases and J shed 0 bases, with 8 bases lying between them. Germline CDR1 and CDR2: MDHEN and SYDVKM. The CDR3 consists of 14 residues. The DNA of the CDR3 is TGTGCCAGCAGTATTCCTCACTCCTACAATGAGCAGTTCTTC. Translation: CASSIPHSYNEQFF.